The T cell receptor beta chain described here comes from a study of PD-L1 blockade in urothelial cancer. For the study at large: About 90% of the 29 patients were males with bladder-origin urothelial cancer. Researchers looked at the blood 3 weeks (second dose) and 6 weeks after treatment began. Blood samples contained a median around 140,000 T cells.

The V gene end was trimmed by 5 bases and the J gene end by 4 bases; junction bases not matched to a gene: 11. Germline V CDR1 and CDR2: MDHEN, SYDVKM. CDR3 size: 16 residues. Time point given: pretreatment peripheral blood. The data were produced by immunoSEQ multiplex PCR, yet TCRdb's version contains in-frame clones alone and is incomplete. The repertoire holds 65,000 to 80,000 clones, with about nine tenths as singletons. The sample was PBMCs, taken around atezolizumab (anti-PD-L1) treatment. This receptor was obtained from a man aged 65 to 85 with urothelial cancer. The chain carries TRBV28 and TRBJ2-7, with 10 bases lining up with TRBD1. The CDR3 here is CASSDDRGPSMYEQYF. The CDR3 DNA reads TGTGCCAGCAGTGACGACAGGGGGCCAAGTATGTACGAGCAGTACTTC.